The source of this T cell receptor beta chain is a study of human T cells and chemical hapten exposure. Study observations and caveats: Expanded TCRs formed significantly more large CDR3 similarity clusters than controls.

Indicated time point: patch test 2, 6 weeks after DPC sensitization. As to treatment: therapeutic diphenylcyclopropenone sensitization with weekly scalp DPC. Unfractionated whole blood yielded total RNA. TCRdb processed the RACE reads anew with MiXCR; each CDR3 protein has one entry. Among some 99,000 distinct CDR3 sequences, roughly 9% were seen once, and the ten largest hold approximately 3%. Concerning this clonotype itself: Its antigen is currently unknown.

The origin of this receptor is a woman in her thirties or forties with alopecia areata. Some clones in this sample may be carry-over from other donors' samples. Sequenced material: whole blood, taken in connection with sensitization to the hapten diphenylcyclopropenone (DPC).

CDR3 in amino acids: CASSQEREGNQPQHF. The CDR3 region has the DNA TGCGCCAGCAGCCAAGAGAGGGAAGGCAATCAGCCCCAGCATTTT. The chain has TRBV4-3 and TRBJ1-5; D unresolved. Trimming cost V 0 bases and J 2 bases, with 8 bases left between them. This CDR3 has 15 residues. CDR1 and CDR2 from the germline V gene are LGHNA and YSLEER.